In this sample, the clone carrying this TCR beta chain turned up a few times. Libraries were prepared by immunoSEQ multiplex PCR; TCRdb keeps only in-frame clonotypes and omits some of them. The sample shows fewer than 90,000 clones, 75% to 90% of them seen only once. The CDR3 extends over 16 amino acids. The V gene end was trimmed by 5 bases and the J gene end by 0 bases; junction bases not matched to a gene: 9. CDR1 SEHNR and CDR2 FQNEAQ come from the germline V gene (reference sequence). This record belongs to a study of blood T cell repertoires in COVID-19. Study details: Sites across the United States, Italy and Spain contributed samples from acute and convalescent COVID-19.

V gene TRBV7-9 combines with J gene TRBJ1-2, with 7 bases matching TRBD1. Sequenced: peripheral blood. This clonotype originated in an elderly woman with acute or convalescent COVID-19. The CDR3 reads CASSGYGTASNYGYTF. CDR3 sequence (DNA): TGTGCCAGCAGCGGCTACGGGACAGCCTCTAACTATGGCTACACCTTC.